This T cell receptor (beta chain) was identified in a study of post-analysis software for immune sequencing data. At the level of the study: Disease trajectories encompassed relapsing-remitting, secondary progressive and progressive-relapsing multiple sclerosis. Regarding the study as a whole: Strong co-clustering by F measure was seen for same-batch samples. Significantly decreased normalized Chao1 diversity was recorded for multiple sclerosis patients relative to controls. Controls had lower frequencies than patients of five TRBV segments, which included TRBV5-6, TRBV5-1 and TRBV20-1.

About this clonotype itself: The antigen is unknown.

This CDR3 spans 16 amino acids. CDR1 is SGHAT and CDR2 is FQNNGV in the germline V gene. Unique-molecular-identifier-tagged TCR beta cDNA libraries were used. MiXCR, applied by TCRdb to the PCR reads, yields one record per CDR3 protein. The data hold under 200,000 distinct CDR3 sequences, with around 36% observed a single time. The specimen was blood, collected after autologous hematopoietic stem cell transplantation. The rearrangement joins TRBV11-2 to TRBJ2-7; 9 nucleotides agree with TRBD1. TRBJ2-5 explains the end of the DNA better; the J call may be wrong. The sequence came from a girl aged 10 to 17 with multiple sclerosis. The CDR3 nucleotides are TGTGCCAGCAGCTTAGGCTCAACAGGGGGCGCAGAGACCCAGTACTTC. This sequence encodes CASSLGSTGGAETQYF.